This entry describes one T cell receptor beta chain. The data stem from a study of blood T cell repertoires in COVID-19. For the study at large: Both acute and convalescent COVID-19 samples were obtained from the United States, Italy and Spain.

The V end lost 3 bases, the J end lost 4 bases, and 11 bases lay between the germline ends. The germline gives CDR1 SGHNT, CDR2 YYREEE (reference sequence). The CDR3 has 15 residues. Seattle participants joined during active infection and were tracked over time. Clones were sequenced by immunoSEQ multiplex PCR, and TCRdb holds only the in-frame ones, with some missing. The sample comprises some 270,000 clones, about 84% of which are singletons, and approximately 6% rests with the top ten. The specimen sequenced was peripheral blood. The source of this sequence is a woman older than 75 with COVID-19, enrolled during active disease. The V gene is TRBV5-4, the J gene TRBJ2-6; TRBD1 is a possible D gene (5 bases). CDR3 protein: CASSSTGTGANVLTF. In nucleotides, the CDR3 is TGTGCCAGCAGCTCAACAGGCACCGGGGCCAACGTCCTGACTTTC.